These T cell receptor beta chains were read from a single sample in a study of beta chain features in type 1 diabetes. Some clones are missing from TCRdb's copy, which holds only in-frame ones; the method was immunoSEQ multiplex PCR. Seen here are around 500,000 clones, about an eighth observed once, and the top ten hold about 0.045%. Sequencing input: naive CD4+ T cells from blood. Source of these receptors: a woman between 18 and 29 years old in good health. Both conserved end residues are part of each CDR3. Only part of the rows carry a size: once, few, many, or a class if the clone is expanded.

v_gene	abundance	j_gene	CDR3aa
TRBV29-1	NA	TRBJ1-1	CSVGNLSREAFF
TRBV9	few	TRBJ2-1	CASSLATGTHWNEQFF
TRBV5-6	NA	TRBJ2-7	CASSPGLASSYEQYF
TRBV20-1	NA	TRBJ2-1	CSAYTGGEFF
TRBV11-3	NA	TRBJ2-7	CASSFSLAGARKAYEQYF
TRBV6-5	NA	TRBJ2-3	CASSHFAGADTQYF
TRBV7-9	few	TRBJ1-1	CASSELGNTEAFF
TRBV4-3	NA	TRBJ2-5	CASSQVYALETQYF
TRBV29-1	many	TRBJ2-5	CSGGPVETQYF
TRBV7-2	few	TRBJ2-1	CASTPLGGSYNEQFF
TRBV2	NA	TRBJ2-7	CASSGGAGPYEQYF
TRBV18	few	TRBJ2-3	CASSQTSGADTQYF
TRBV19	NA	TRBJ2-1	CASFSGHSYNEQFF
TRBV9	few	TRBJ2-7	CASSVAVGGRAHEQYF
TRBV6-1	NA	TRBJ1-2	CASTVRNHGYTF
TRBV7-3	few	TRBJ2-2	CASSLGGRNTGELFF
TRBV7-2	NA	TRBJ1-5	CASSSWPVGERQHF
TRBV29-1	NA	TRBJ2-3	CSVEVGGLAGGPGDTQYF
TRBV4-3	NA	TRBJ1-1	CASSQVRSWGPHTEAFF
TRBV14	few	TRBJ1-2	CASSWGNYGYTF
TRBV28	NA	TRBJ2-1	CASRDTYNEQFF
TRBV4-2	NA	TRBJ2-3	CASSQGAEGTDTQYF
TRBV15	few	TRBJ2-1	CATSRAVAGGYNEQFF
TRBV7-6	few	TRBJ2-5	CASSLSLVETQYF
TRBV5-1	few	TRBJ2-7	CASRPGQGYEQYF
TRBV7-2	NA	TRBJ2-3	CASSRADTQYF
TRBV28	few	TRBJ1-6	CASSPTGNLNSPLHF
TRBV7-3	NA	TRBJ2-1	CASSLRGSGNEQFF
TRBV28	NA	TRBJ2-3	CASTPGQGSDTQYF
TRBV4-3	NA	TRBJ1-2	CASSQGIDRKDGYTF
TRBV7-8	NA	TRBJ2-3	CASRLLAGGLPSTDTQYF
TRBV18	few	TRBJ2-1	CASSPPSAYNEQFF
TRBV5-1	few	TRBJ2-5	CASSSESQETQYF
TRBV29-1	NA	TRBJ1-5	CSVGGYNSNQPQHF
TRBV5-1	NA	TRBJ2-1	CASNVRDLKAEQFF
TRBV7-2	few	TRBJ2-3	CASSLAGLAGANTQYF
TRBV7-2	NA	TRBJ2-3	CASTIGLAGPSTDTQYF
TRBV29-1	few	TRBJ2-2	CSVEDPGTNTGELFF
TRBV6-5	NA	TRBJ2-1	CASSYVARGAKTEFF
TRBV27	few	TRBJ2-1	CASSLFRTGNNEQFF
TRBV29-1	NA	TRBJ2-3	CSVGPKDTQYF
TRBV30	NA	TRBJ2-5	CAWSSGNRETQYF
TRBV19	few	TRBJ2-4	CASTDLLAGKNIQYF
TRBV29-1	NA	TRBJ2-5	CSVEGQMETQYF
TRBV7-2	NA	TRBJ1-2	CASSETGQGSGGYTF
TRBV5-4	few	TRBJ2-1	CASSRGGQGVYNEQFF
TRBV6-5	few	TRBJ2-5	CASSYSITGGQTQYF
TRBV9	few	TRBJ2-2	CASSVGLAGDTGELFF
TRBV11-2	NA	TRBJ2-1	CASSARLLDEQFF
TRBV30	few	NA	CAWGQAGEQYF